A single sample is the source of the 30 T cell receptor beta chains below, sequenced in a study of Graves' ophthalmopathy and Graves' hyperthyroidism. RNA served as the template for amplifying TCR beta CDR3 regions. Amplification began with first-round RT-PCR using HTBI primers, then second-round multiplex PCR was performed. In TCRdb, the multiplex PCR reads were re-called with MiXCR into one record per CDR3 protein. This table has about half a million distinct CDR3 sequences, 13% to 15% appearing once. What was sequenced was blood. The receptors were sampled from a woman aged 25 to 39 with Graves' ophthalmopathy.

This clonotype was picked up many times. This sequence joins TRBV7-8 and TRBJ1-5; D uncertain. CDR3 size: 15 residues. V lost 1 base to trimming and J lost 1 base, with 8 bases between them. Germline-derived CDR1 and CDR2 are SGHVS and FQNEAQ. CDR3 sequence reads: CASSLVRISNQPQHF. DNA of the CDR3: TGTGCCAGCAGCTTAGTCCGGATCAGCAATCAGCCCCAGCATTTT.

This clonotype was observed many times. The CDR3 bases are TGTGCCAGCAGTCTTACGGGACACGCAAGTGCGGAGCTGTTTTTT. Translation gives CASSLTGHASAELFF. V usage is TRBV28 and J usage is TRBJ2-2, with a possible D match to TRBD1 (6 bases). The V gene's germline CDR1 is MDHEN and CDR2 SYDVKM. V lost 5 bases and J 10 bases, leaving 20 bases between the germline ends. The CDR3 runs 15 residues. The whole variable domain, filled in from reference TRBV28 and TRBJ2-2, reads DVKVTQSSRYLVKRTGEKVFLECVQDMDHENMFWYRQDPGLGLRLIYFSYDVKMKEKGDIPEGYSVSREKKERFSLILESASTNQTSMYLCASSLTGHASAELFFGEGSRLTVL.

This clonotype was detected ten times or more. This sequence joins TRBV24-1 and TRBJ2-2; TRBD2 matches at 7 bases. The CDR3 consists of 15 residues. Losses at the gene ends were 3 bases for V and 3 bases for J; bases not matched to a gene: 3. Germline CDR1 is KGHDR and CDR2 is SFDVKD. This CDR3 is CATSDGREDTGELFF. The DNA for the CDR3 is TGTGCCACCAGTGATGGGAGGGAGGACACCGGGGAGCTGTTTTTT.

J is TRBJ1-2 and V is TRBV6-2 or TRBV6-3, with 8 positions matching TRBD1. V was pared by 6 bases and J by 3 bases, with 12 bases of the junction left unmatched. CDR1 and CDR2 from the germline V gene are MNHEY and SVGEGT. The CDR3 totals 16 residues. DNA of the CDR3: TGTGCCAGCAGAGGACTGACAGGGGAGATCGACTATGGCTACACCTTC. Amino acids: CASRGLTGEIDYGYTF.

Ten or more counts support this clonotype. The CDR3 sequence is CASSGGQGSPYEQYF. CDR3 sequence (DNA): TGCGCCAGCAGCGGGGGACAAGGGAGTCCGTACGAGCAGTACTTC. The chain couples TRBV5-1 to TRBJ2-7, with D perhaps TRBD1 (6 bases). V was shortened by 4 bases and J by 4 bases, with 18 bases between the two germline ends. The CDR3 has 15 residues. CDR1 is SGHRS and CDR2 is YFSETQ in the germline V gene.

Worth noting for this clonotype: Just one base apart from a much larger clone, this may be a read error. This CDR3 reads CSAQRTGTGELFF. The CDR3, as DNA: TGCAGCGCTCAACGAACGGGCACCGGGGAGCTGTTTTTT. The chain combines TRBV29-1 with TRBJ2-2; D is ambiguous. Trimming stripped 7 bases from V and 4 bases from J, with 13 bases between. There are 13 residues in the CDR3. Germline lookup yields CDR1 SQVTM and CDR2 ANQGSEA.

This clonotype appeared many times. V usage is TRBV7-3 and J usage is TRBJ2-2, with 10 bases aligning to TRBD2. CDR1 SGHTA and CDR2 FQGTGA come from the germline V gene. The CDR3 is 17 amino acids. Germline trimming cut 5 bases from V and 5 bases from J; bases unmatched to any gene: 11. CDR3 nucleotides: TGTGCCAGCAGCCCCCAAGGTAGCGGGAGGAGTACCGGGGAGCTGTTTTTT. It encodes CASSPQGSGRSTGELFF.

This clonotype occurred many times. This sequence joins TRBV24-1 and TRBJ1-1; 8 bases are a match to TRBD1. V trimming: 8 bases; J trimming: 3 bases; junction bases outside the gene matches: 1. The CDR3 totals 12 residues. CDR1 and CDR2 (germline): KGHDR, SFDVKD. CDR3 DNA sequence: TGTGCCACCATGGACAGGGACACTGAAGCTTTCTTT. Amino acids: CATMDRDTEAFF.

This clonotype has a count of ten or more. The rearrangement joins TRBV3-1 to TRBJ2-2; D is unclear. Between the trimmed V and J ends, which lost 1 base and 5 bases, there was a span of 8 bases. CDR3 length equals 14 residues. Germline V gives CDR1 LGHDT, CDR2 YNNKEL (reference sequence). CDR3 sequence: CASSQGVRTGELFF. The CDR3 region has the DNA TGTGCCAGCAGCCAAGGCGTTAGGACCGGGGAGCTGTTTTTT.

Many counts were recorded for this clonotype. This chain joins TRBV29-1 and TRBJ2-7, with 8 bases matching TRBD1. V gave up 6 bases and J gave up 6 bases; unmatched junction bases: 4. The CDR3 is made up of 11 amino acids. The germline V gene encodes CDR1 SQVTM and CDR2 ANQGSEA. The CDR3 here is CSVDTGGEQYF. Here the CDR3 DNA reads TGCAGCGTAGACACAGGGGGCGAGCAGTACTTC.

V is TRBV11-2 and J is TRBJ2-7; 9 nucleotides align to TRBD1. V trimming: 5 bases; J trimming: 7 bases; junction bases outside the gene matches: 9. The CDR3 runs 14 residues. The germline V gene has CDR1 SGHAT and CDR2 FQNNGV. The CDR3 region is CASSPTGQGWEQYF. The CDR3, as DNA: TGTGCCAGCAGCCCAACCGGACAGGGGTGGGAGCAGTACTTC.

This clonotype has only a few counts. The chain is built from TRBV13 and TRBJ2-7; 10 nucleotides line up with TRBD1. The CDR3 runs to 15 residues. The germline CDR1 and CDR2 sequences are PRHDT and FYEKMQ (reference sequence). J was trimmed by 5 bases and V by 5 bases; bases with no gene match: 9. Written as DNA, the CDR3 is TGTGCCAGCAGCCCGCGGGACAGGGGTTTAGACGAGCAGTACTTC. This encodes CASSPRDRGLDEQYF.

V gene TRBV12-3 or TRBV12-4 combines with J gene TRBJ2-2; D may correspond to TRBD1 or TRBD2 (5 bases each). The CDR3 runs to 14 residues. Trimming took off 10 bases at V and 4 bases at J, with 16 bases between the two ends. The CDR3 sequence: CANSGMRATGELFF. The CDR3 nucleotides read TGTGCCAACTCAGGGATGAGGGCCACCGGGGAGCTGTTTTTT.

In its sample, this clonotype was seen a few times. V gene TRBV18 combines with J gene TRBJ1-2, with D unclear. V lost 7 bases and J lost 7, with 13 bases in between. Germline V CDR1 and CDR2: KGHSH, LQKENI. The CDR3 runs to 12 residues. CDR3 sequence reads: CASLRVSGGYTF. The CDR3 nucleotides read TGTGCCAGCTTAAGGGTATCTGGTGGCTACACCTTC.

The sample holds many counts of this clonotype. The V gene is TRBV7-9, the J gene TRBJ2-2; possible D gene TRBD1, 6 bases. The CDR3 sequence is 15 residues long. Trimming stripped 4 bases from V and 3 bases from J, with 12 bases between. Germline V gene data show CDR1 as SEHNR and CDR2 as FQNEAQ (reference sequence). CDR3 protein: CASSSYRVHTGELFF. CDR3 coding DNA: TGTGCCAGCAGCTCTTACAGGGTGCACACCGGGGAGCTGTTTTTT.

This clonotype was counted at least ten times. V gene TRBV2 combines with J gene TRBJ2-5; D possibly corresponds to TRBD1 (6 bases). Trimming left V 6 bases short and J 3 bases short, with 14 bases between. The CDR3 totals 14 residues. Germline values: CDR1 SNHLY, CDR2 FYNNEI. The CDR3 sequence is CASRDREGEETQYF. For the CDR3, the DNA is TGTGCCAGCAGGGACAGAGAGGGGGAAGAGACCCAGTACTTC.

This clonotype has a handful of counts. CDR3 bases: TGTGCCAGCAGCTTGGGGAGTGATCCTTTTGGGGTCGACTATGGCTACACCTTC. Translated, it gives CASSLGSDPFGVDYGYTF. The gene calls are TRBV5-4 and TRBJ1-2, with D hard to call. The CDR3 spans 18 residues. The V and J ends lost 0 bases and 3 bases respectively, with 21 bases between them. Germline V CDR1 and CDR2: SGHNT, YYREEE (reference sequence).

This chain links TRBV20-1 with TRBJ1-1; D is perhaps TRBD1 (6 bases). V gave up 6 bases and J gave up 4 bases, with 12 bases separating them. The CDR3 has 12 residues. Per the germline V gene, CDR1 is DFQATT and CDR2 is SNEGSKA (reference sequence). Here the CDR3 reads CSARTDFTEAFF. DNA of the CDR3: TGCAGTGCAAGGACAGATTTCACTGAAGCTTTCTTT.

This clonotype was observed at least ten times. The V and J genes are TRBV2 and TRBJ1-6; the D is unclear. The germline V and J ends were trimmed by 6 bases and 4 bases, with 10 bases remaining between them. This CDR3 contains 14 residues. The germline V gene has CDR1 SNHLY and CDR2 FYNNEI. The CDR3 is CASRREYYNSPLHF. In DNA, the CDR3 is TGTGCCAGCAGGAGAGAATATTATAATTCACCCCTCCACTTT.

This clonotype was detected ten times or more. The chain links TRBV5-1 to TRBJ1-1, with 7 bases fitting TRBD1. J lost 7 bases, V lost 4 bases, and 13 bases had no gene match. The CDR3 length is 15 residues. Looked up from germline, CDR1 is SGHRS and CDR2 is YFSETQ. This CDR3 reads CASSPNPGTAGEAFF. The CDR3 DNA reads TGCGCCAGCAGCCCCAACCCCGGGACAGCAGGTGAAGCTTTCTTT.

This clonotype was counted many times. The rearrangement links TRBV10-1 to TRBJ2-7; D is unresolved. Trimming removed 7 bases at V and 1 base at J, with 11 bases between. CDR3 size: 13 residues. CDR1 is WNHNN, CDR2 SYGVQD, per germline (reference sequence). DNA for the CDR3: TGCGCCAGCATTCCTGAAATATCCTACGAGCAGTACTTC. It is translated as CASIPEISYEQYF.

In this sample, this clonotype turned up many times. The chain couples TRBV20-1 to TRBJ1-1; 7 nucleotides line up with TRBD1. The V and J ends lost 1 base and 3 bases, in that order; junction bases with no gene match: 2. The CDR3 extends over 13 amino acids. From germline, CDR1 is DFQATT and CDR2 SNEGSKA (reference sequence). CDR3 in amino acids: CSARGQGHTEAFF. CDR3 sequence (DNA): TGCAGTGCTAGAGGACAGGGTCACACTGAAGCTTTCTTT.

This clonotype was recorded many times. The chain combines TRBV27 with TRBJ2-7; 11 bases align to TRBD1. CDR3 length: 15 residues. V trimming: 6 bases; J trimming: 1 base; junction bases outside the gene matches: 5. Germline V gene sequence: CDR1 MNHEY, CDR2 SMNVEV (reference sequence). CDR3 in amino acids: CASRTGQGASYEQYF. The CDR3 DNA sequence: TGTGCCAGCAGGACTGGACAGGGGGCATCCTACGAGCAGTACTTC.

The chain recombines TRBV30 with TRBJ1-2; perhaps TRBD1 as D (5 bases). From germline, CDR1 is GTSNPN and CDR2 SVGIG (reference sequence). The CDR3 is 14 residues long. The V gene lost 4 bases and the J gene lost 2 bases, with 14 bases spanning the gap. CDR3 residues: CAWTQAIRNYGYTF. The CDR3 DNA is TGTGCCTGGACACAGGCGATCCGAAACTATGGCTACACCTTC.

This clonotype came up many times. The chain employs TRBV12-3 or TRBV12-4 and TRBJ1-1; D is ambiguous. CDR3 size: 13 residues. V gave up 4 bases and J gave up 5 bases, with 11 bases separating them. CDR3 sequence (DNA): TGTGCCAGCAGTTGGGGTCAGCGGACTGAAGCTTTCTTT. Protein: CASSWGQRTEAFF.

This clonotype has ten or more counts. This chain links TRBV20-1 with TRBJ1-1; 9 nucleotides align to TRBD1. Germline CDR1 and CDR2: DFQATT and SNEGSKA (reference sequence). V lost 6 bases to trimming and J lost 4 bases; unmatched junction nucleotides: 12. This CDR3 has 15 residues. In DNA form, the CDR3 reads TGCAGTGCCAAAGGGGACAGGGAAAGTGTCACTGAAGCTTTCTTT. As protein: CSAKGDRESVTEAFF.

This clonotype was found many times. This chain joins TRBV19 and TRBJ1-5; D gene uncertain. This CDR3 is 14 amino acids long. Trimming pared 4 bases from V and 2 bases from J, leaving 9 bases between. Germline V CDR1 and CDR2: LNHDA, SQIVND (reference sequence). The CDR3 sequence: CASSTRTGNQPQHF. As DNA, the CDR3 is TGTGCCAGTAGTACGAGGACTGGCAATCAGCCCCAGCATTTT.

This clonotype has a count of ten or more. This chain connects TRBV2 to TRBJ2-3; 11 bases agree with TRBD2. This CDR3 is 14 amino acids long. Unmatched junction bases numbered 1, after V lost 4 bases and J lost 4 bases. The germline V gene encodes CDR1 SNHLY and CDR2 FYNNEI. CDR3 amino acids: CASSVLAGADTQYF. The DNA of the CDR3 is TGTGCCAGCAGTGTACTAGCGGGAGCAGATACGCAGTATTTT.

This clonotype was seen ten or more times. V is TRBV7-2 and J is TRBJ2-7; unclear D gene. CDR3 size: 12 residues. The germline CDR1 and CDR2 sequences are SGHTA and FQGNSA. The V end lost 5 bases, the J end lost 5 bases, and 10 bases lay between the germline ends. CDR3 nucleotides: TGTGCCAGCAGCGGCCTCTCGGACGAGCAGTACTTC. As protein: CASSGLSDEQYF.

This clonotype was counted ten times or more. The CDR3 region has the DNA TGTGCCAGCAGTTACGAAGGGGCCAAAAACACCGGGGAGCTGTTTTTT. Translating gives CASSYEGAKNTGELFF. The chain is built from TRBV6-5 and TRBJ2-2, with D perhaps TRBD1 (5 bases). There are 16 residues in the CDR3. The ends were cut back, 2 bases at V and 2 bases at J, with 12 bases in the middle. Germline-derived CDR1 and CDR2 are MNHEY and SVGAGI.